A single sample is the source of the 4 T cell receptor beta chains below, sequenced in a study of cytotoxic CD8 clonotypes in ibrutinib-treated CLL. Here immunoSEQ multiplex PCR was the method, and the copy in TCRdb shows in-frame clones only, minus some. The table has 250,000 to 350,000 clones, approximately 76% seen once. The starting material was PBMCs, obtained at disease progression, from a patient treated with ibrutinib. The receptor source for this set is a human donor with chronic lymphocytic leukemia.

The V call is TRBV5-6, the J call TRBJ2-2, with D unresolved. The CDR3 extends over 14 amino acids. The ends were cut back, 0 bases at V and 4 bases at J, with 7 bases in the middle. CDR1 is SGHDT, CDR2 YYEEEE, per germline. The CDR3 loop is CASSLEWGTGELFF. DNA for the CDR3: TGTGCCAGCAGCTTGGAGTGGGGCACCGGGGAGCTGTTTTTT.

The CDR3 loop reads CASSLVGGYSNQPQHF. In DNA form, the CDR3 reads TGTGCCAGCAGCTTAGTAGGTGGTTATAGCAATCAGCCCCAGCATTTT. V and J are TRBV7-2 and TRBJ1-5; D remains unclear. This CDR3 spans 16 amino acids. Germline values: CDR1 SGHTA, CDR2 FQGNSA. V lost 1 base and J 0 bases, leaving 10 bases between the germline ends.

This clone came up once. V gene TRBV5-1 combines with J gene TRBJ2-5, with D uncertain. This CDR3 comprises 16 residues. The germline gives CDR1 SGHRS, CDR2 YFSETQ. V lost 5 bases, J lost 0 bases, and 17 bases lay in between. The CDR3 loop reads CASRTHLAPNQETQYF. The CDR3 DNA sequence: TGCGCCAGCAGAACGCACCTCGCGCCTAACCAAGAGACCCAGTACTTC.

The CDR3 sequence: CASSHRGNTEAFF. The CDR3 DNA reads as TGTGCCAGCAGCCACAGGGGAAACACTGAAGCTTTCTTT. The chain combines TRBV6-5 with TRBJ1-1, with TRBD1 matching 7 bases. This CDR3 spans 13 amino acids. Germline loops: CDR1 MNHEY, CDR2 SVGAGI. The V and J ends lost 6 bases and 2 bases, in that order; junction bases with no gene match: 3.